Shown below are 2 T cell receptor beta chains from a single sample sequenced in a study of metastatic and nonmetastatic thyroid tumors (dated by TCRdb to 2018 to 2020). Libraries were built with PCR. The data were produced on an Illumina HiSeq 4000. TCRdb handled the public reads itself, with Q25 trimming in fastp and clone calling in MiXCR, and kept productive beta chains. Present in this sample are tens of thousands of clones, roughly 25% of which were seen just once. The ten largest clones capture 9.2% of the sample. None of the patients had been given any treatment before thyroid surgery. The sample consisted of blood. The source of these receptors is a female donor with papillary thyroid cancer or a benign thyroid nodule (not recorded which). Some clones in this sample may be carry-over from other donors' samples.

This clone was detected ten times or more. V gene TRBV11-2 combines with J gene TRBJ1-6, with unresolved D. Germline CDR1 SGHAT, CDR2 FQNNGV. The CDR3 covers 16 residues. Trimming stripped 4 bases from V and 6 bases from J, with 16 bases between. The CDR3 protein is CASSSSSQYFNSPLHF. DNA of the CDR3: TGTGCCAGCAGCTCAAGTTCGCAATACTTTAATTCACCCCTCCACTTT.

About this clone: One junction end does not reproduce the germline sequence, and a read error may be involved. J is TRBJ2-1 and V is TRBV7-3, with a weak D call TRBD1 (5 bases). The CDR3 sequence is 13 residues long. The germline V gene encodes CDR1 SGHTA and CDR2 FQGTGA. Here the CDR3 reads CASSLSGHNGQFF. CDR3 in DNA: TGTGCCAGCAGCTTATCAGGGCACAATGGGCAGTTCTTC. The full variable domain, completed using reference TRBV7-3 and TRBJ2-1, is GAGVSQTPSNKVTEKGKYVELRCDPISGHTALYWYRQSLGQGPEFLIYFQGTGAADDSGLPNDRFFAVRPEGSVSTLKIQRTERGDSAVYLCASSLSGHNGQFFGPGTRLTVL.